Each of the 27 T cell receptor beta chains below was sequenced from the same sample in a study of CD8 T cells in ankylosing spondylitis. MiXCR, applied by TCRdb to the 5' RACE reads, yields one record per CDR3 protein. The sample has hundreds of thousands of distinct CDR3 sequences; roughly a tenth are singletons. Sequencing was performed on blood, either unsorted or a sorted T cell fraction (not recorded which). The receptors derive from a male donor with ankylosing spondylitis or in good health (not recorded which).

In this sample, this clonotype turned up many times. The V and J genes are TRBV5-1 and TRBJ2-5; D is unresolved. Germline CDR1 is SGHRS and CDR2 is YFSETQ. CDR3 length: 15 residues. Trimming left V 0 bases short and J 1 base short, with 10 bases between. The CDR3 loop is CASSLVGGVQETQYF. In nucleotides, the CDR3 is TGCGCCAGCAGCTTGGTTGGTGGGGTCCAAGAGACCCAGTACTTC. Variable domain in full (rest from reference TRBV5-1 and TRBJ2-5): KAGVTQTPRYLIKTRGQQVTLSCSPISGHRSVSWYQQTPGQGLQFLFEYFSETQRNKGNFPGRFSGRQFSNSRSEMNVSTLELGDSALYLCASSLVGGVQETQYFGPGTRLLVL.

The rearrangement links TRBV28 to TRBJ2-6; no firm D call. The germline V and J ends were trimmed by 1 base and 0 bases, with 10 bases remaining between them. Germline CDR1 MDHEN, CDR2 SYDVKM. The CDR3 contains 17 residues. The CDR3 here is CASSLLTTTSGANVLTF. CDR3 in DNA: TGTGCCAGCAGTTTATTAACGACGACCTCTGGGGCCAACGTCCTGACTTTC.

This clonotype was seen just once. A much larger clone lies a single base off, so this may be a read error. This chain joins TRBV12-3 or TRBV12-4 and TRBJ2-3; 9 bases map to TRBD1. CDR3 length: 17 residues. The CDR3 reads CARSLATGGFYTDTQYF. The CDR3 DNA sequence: TGTGCCCGCAGTTTGGCGACAGGGGGTTTCTACACAGATACGCAGTATTTT.

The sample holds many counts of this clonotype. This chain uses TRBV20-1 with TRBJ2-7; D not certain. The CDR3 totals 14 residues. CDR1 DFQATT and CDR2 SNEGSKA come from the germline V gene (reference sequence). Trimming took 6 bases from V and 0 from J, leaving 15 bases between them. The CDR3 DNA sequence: TGCAGTGCCACCACTACCAAGAGCTCCTACGAGCAGTACTTC. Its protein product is CSATTTKSSYEQYF.

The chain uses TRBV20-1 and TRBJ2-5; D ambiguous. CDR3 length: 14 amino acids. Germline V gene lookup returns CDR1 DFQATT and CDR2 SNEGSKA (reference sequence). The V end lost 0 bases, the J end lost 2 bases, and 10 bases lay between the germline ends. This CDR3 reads CSARDSTRQETQYF. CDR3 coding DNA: TGCAGTGCTAGAGATTCGACGCGGCAAGAGACCCAGTACTTC.

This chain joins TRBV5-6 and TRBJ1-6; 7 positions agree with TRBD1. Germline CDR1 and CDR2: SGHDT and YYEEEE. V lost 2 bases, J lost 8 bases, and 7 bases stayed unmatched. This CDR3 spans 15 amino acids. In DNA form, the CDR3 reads TGTGCCAGCAGCTTTGACGAGGGGGCGTATTCACCCCTCCACTTT. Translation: CASSFDEGAYSPLHF.

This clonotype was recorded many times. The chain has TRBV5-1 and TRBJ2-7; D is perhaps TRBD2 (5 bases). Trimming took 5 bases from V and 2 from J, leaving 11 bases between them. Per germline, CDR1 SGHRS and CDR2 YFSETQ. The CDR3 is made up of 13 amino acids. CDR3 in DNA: TGCGCCAGCAGTGCGGACGGGACCTACGAGCAGTACTTC. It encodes CASSADGTYEQYF. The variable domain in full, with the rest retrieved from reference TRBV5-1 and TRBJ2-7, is KAGVTQTPRYLIKTRGQQVTLSCSPISGHRSVSWYQQTPGQGLQFLFEYFSETQRNKGNFPGRFSGRQFSNSRSEMNVSTLELGDSALYLCASSADGTYEQYFGPGTRLTVT.

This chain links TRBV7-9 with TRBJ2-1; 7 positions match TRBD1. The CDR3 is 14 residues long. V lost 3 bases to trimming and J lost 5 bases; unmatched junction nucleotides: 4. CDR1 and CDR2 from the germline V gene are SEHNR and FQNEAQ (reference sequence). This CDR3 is CASSFDREHNEQFF. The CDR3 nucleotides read TGTGCCAGCAGCTTCGACAGGGAACACAATGAGCAGTTCTTC.

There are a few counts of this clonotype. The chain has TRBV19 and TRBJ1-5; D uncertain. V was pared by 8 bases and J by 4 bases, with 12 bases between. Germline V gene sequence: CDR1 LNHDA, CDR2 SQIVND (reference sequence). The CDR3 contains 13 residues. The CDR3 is CASPRAKNQPQHF. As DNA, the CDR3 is TGTGCCAGTCCCCGGGCTAAAAATCAGCCCCAGCATTTT.

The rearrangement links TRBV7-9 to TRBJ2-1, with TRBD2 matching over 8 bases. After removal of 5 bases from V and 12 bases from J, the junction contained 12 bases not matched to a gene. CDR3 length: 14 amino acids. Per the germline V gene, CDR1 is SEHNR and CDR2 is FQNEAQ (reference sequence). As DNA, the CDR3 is TGTGCCAGCAGCCCCCTTAACAGCGGGGGTCCGCAGTTCTTC. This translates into CASSPLNSGGPQFF.

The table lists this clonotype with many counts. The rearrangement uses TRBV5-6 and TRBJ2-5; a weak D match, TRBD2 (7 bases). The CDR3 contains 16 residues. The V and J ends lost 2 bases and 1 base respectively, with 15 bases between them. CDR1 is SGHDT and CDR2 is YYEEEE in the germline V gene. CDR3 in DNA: TGTGCCAGCAGCTTCGTTGGGGGGGGCCTCCAAGAGACCCAGTACTTC. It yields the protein CASSFVGGGLQETQYF.

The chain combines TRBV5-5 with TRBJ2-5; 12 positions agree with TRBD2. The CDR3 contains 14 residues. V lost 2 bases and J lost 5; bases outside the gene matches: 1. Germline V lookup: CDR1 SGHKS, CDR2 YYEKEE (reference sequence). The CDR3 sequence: CASSFGLAGETQYF. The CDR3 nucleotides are TGTGCCAGCAGCTTCGGACTAGCGGGGGAGACCCAGTACTTC.

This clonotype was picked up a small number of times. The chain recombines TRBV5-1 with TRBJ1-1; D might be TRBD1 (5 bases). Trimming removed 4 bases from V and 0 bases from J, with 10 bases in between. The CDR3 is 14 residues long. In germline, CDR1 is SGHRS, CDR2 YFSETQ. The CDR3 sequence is CASSPRQLNTEAFF. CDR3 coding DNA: TGCGCCAGCAGCCCTCGACAGCTGAACACTGAAGCTTTCTTT.

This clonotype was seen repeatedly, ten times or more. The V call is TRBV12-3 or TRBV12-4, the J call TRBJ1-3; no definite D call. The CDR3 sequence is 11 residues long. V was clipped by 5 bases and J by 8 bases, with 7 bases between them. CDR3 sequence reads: CASSRLDTIYF. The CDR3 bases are TGTGCCAGCAGTCGGTTGGACACCATATATTTT.

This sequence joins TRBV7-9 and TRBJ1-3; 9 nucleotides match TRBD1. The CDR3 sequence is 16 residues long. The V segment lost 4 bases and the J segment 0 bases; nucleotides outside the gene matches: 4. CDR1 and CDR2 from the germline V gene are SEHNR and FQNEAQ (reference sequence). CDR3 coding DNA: TGTGCCAGCAGCTCAGGGACAGGGCACTCTGGAAACACCATATATTTT. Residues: CASSSGTGHSGNTIYF.

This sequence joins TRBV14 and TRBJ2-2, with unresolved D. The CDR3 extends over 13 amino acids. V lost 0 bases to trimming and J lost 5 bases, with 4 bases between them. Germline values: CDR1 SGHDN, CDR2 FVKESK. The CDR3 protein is CASSQERTGELFF. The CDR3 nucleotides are TGTGCCAGCAGCCAAGAAAGGACCGGGGAGCTGTTTTTT.

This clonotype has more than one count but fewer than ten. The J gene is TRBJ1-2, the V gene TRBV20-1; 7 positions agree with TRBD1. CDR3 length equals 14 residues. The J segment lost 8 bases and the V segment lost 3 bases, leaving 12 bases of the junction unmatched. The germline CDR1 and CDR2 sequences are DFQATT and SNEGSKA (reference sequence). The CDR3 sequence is CSASTQGIVGGYTF. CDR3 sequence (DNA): TGCAGTGCTAGTACACAGGGGATCGTCGGGGGCTACACCTTC.

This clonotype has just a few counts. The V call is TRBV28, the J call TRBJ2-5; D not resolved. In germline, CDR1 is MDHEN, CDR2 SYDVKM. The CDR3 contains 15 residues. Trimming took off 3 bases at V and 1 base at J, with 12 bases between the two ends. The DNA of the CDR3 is TGTGCCAGCAGTTTGGTATCGACTCTCCAAGAGACCCAGTACTTC. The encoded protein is CASSLVSTLQETQYF.

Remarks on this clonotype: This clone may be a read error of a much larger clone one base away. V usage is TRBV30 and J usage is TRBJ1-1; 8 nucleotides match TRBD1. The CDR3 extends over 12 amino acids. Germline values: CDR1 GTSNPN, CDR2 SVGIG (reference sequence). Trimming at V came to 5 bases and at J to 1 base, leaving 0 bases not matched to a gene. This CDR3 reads CAWDRGNTEAFF. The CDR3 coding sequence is TGTGCCTGGGACAGGGGGAACACTGAAGCTTTCTTT.

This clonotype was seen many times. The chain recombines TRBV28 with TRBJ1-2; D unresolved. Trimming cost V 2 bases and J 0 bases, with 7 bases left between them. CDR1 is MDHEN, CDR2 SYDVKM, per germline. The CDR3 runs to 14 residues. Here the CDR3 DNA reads TGTGCCAGCAGTTTACGCAGTCCTAACTATGGCTACACCTTC. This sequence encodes CASSLRSPNYGYTF.

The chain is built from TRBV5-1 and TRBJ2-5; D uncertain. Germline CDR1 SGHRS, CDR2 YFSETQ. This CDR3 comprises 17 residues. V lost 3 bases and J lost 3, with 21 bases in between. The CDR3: CASSWGSGPNTEETQYF. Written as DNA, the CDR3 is TGCGCCAGCAGCTGGGGAAGTGGTCCTAACACGGAAGAGACCCAGTACTTC.

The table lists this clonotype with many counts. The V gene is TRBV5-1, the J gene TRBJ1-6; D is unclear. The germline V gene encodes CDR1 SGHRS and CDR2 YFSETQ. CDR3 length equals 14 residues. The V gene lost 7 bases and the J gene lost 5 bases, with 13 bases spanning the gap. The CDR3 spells CASRGPENNSPLHF. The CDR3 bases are TGCGCCAGCCGCGGGCCAGAAAATAATTCACCCCTCCACTTT. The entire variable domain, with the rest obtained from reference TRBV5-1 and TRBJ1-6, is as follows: KAGVTQTPRYLIKTRGQQVTLSCSPISGHRSVSWYQQTPGQGLQFLFEYFSETQRNKGNFPGRFSGRQFSNSRSEMNVSTLELGDSALYLCASRGPENNSPLHFGNGTRLTVT.

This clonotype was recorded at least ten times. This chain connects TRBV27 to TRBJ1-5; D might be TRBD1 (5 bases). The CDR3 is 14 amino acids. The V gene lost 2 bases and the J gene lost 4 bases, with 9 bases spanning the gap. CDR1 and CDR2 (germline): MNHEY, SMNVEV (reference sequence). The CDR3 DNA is TGTGCCAGCAGTTTAGGGGCCCAAAATCAGCCCCAGCATTTT. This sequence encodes CASSLGAQNQPQHF.

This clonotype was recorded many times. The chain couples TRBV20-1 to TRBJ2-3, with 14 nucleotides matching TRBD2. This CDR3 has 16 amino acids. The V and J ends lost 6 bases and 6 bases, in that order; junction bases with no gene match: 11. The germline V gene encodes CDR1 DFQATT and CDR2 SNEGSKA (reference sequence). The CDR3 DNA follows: TGCAGTGCCAGGTGGACTAGCGGGAGGCGGGATGATACGCAGTATTTT. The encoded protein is CSARWTSGRRDDTQYF.

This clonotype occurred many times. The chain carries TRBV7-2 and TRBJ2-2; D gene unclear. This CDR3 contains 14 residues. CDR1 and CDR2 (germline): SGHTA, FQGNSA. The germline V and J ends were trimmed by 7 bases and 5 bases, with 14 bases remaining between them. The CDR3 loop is CASTSTLGTGELFF. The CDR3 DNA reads TGTGCCAGCACCTCCACACTGGGGACCGGGGAGCTGTTTTTT.

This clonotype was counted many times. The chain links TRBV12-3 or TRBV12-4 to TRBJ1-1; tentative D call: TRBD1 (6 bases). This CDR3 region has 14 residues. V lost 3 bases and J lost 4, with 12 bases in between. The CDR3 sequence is CASSFTGRSTEAFF. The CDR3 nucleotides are TGTGCCAGCAGTTTTACAGGGAGGAGCACTGAAGCTTTCTTT.

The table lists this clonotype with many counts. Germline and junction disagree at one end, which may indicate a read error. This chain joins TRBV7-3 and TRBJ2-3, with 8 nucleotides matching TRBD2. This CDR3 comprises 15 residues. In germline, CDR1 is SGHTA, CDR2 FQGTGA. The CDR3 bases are TGCGCCAGCAGCCCCGGGGGGGGGAGCACAGATACGCAGTATTTT. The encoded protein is CASSPGGGSTDTQYF. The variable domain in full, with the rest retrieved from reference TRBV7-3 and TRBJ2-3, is GAGVSQTPSNKVTEKGKYVELRCDPISGHTALYWYRQSLGQGPEFLIYFQGTGAADDSGLPNDRFFAVRPEGSVSTLKIQRTERGDSAVYLCASSPGGGSTDTQYFGPGTRLTVL.